The rows below give T cell receptor beta chains drawn from one sample of a study of control samples from healthy donors and cancer patients. Some clones are missing from TCRdb's copy, which holds only in-frame ones; the method was immunoSEQ multiplex PCR. The table records more than 95,000 clones, 87% of them present only once. The sample consisted of blood. The receptors stem from a man in his fifties or sixties in good health. The CDR3 runs from the conserved cysteine through the conserved F or W. The D gene is left open where the match is weak. Clone size is shown for a subset of rows, as once, few, many or a class of expanded clone.

j_gene,abundance,d_gene,v_gene,CDR3aa,CDR3nt
TRBJ1-1,-,-,TRBV29-1,CSAADESEAFF,TGCAGCGCCGCTGATGAATCGGAAGCTTTCTTT
TRBJ1-6,-,-,TRBV7-2,CASSLSSRLQDSPLHF,TGTGCCAGCAGCTTATCGTCCAGGCTCCAAGATTCACCCCTCCACTTT
TRBJ2-5,-,TRBD2,TRBV19,CASSIGMTSGSQETQYF,TGTGCCAGTAGTATAGGTATGACTAGCGGATCACAAGAGACCCAGTACTTC
TRBJ1-3,-,-,TRBV6-1,CASSETMYVSGMAGNTIYF,TGTGCCAGCAGTGAAACTATGTACGTGTCGGGGATGGCTGGAAACACCATATATTTT
TRBJ1-1,-,-,TRBV5-6,CASSLQGRAFF,TGTGCCAGCAGCTTACAGGGTCGGGCTTTCTTT
TRBJ1-5,-,-,TRBV19,CASSIQQYQPQHF,TGTGCCAGTAGTATACAGCAATATCAGCCCCAGCATTTT
TRBJ1-1,once,-,TRBV10-3,CAIRPQQGRTTEAFF,TGTGCCATCAGGCCACAACAGGGTCGTACCACTGAAGCTTTCTTT
TRBJ1-5,once,-,TRBV12-5,CASGLVVRVFDQPQHF,TGTGCTAGTGGTTTGGTCGTAAGGGTTTTCGATCAGCCCCAGCATTTT
TRBJ2-7,-,TRBD2,TRBV7-2,CASSLDGGTREGEQYF,TGTGCCAGCAGCTTAGATGGGGGGACCCGGGAGGGCGAGCAGTACTTC
TRBJ2-7,-,-,TRBV3-1/TRBV3-2,CASSQGQGKYEQYF,TGTGCCAGCAGCCAAGGGCAGGGGAAATACGAGCAGTACTTC
TRBJ1-5,-,-,TRBV3-1/TRBV3-2,CASSLSWGQPQHF,TGTGCCAGCAGCCTCAGTTGGGGGCAGCCCCAGCATTTT
TRBJ1-4,few,-,TRBV18,CASSPLDGTEKLFF,TGTGCCAGCTCACCACTAGATGGGACCGAAAAACTGTTTTTT
TRBJ2-7,-,-,TRBV3-1/TRBV3-2,CASSQDLNGGRRHSYEQYF,TGTGCCAGCAGCCAAGATCTTAATGGAGGGCGGAGGCACTCCTACGAGCAGTACTTC
TRBJ1-1,-,-,TRBV6-5,CASSYGLGTNTEAFF,TGTGCCAGCAGTTACGGGTTAGGGACGAACACTGAAGCTTTCTTT
TRBJ1-6,-,-,TRBV5-6,CASSLIWQNNSPLHF,TGTGCCAGCAGCTTGATTTGGCAGAATAATTCACCCCTCCACTTT
TRBJ1-3,-,-,TRBV12-3/TRBV12-4,CASSFVIGNTIYF,TGTGCCAGCAGTTTTGTGATCGGAAACACCATATATTTT
TRBJ1-4,once,-,TRBV10-3,CAISGGPATNEKLFF,TGTGCCATCAGTGGAGGGCCTGCAACTAATGAAAAACTGTTTTTT
TRBJ2-3,-,TRBD1,TRBV10-3,CAISGQGAVPDTQYF,TGTGCCATCAGCGGACAGGGGGCAGTTCCAGATACGCAGTATTTT
TRBJ2-2,-,-,TRBV7-2,CASSWTRGRELFF,TGTGCCAGCAGCTGGACCAGGGGACGGGAGCTGTTTTTT
TRBJ1-2,-,-,TRBV7-9,CASSLPGVSGYTF,TGTGCCAGCAGCTTACCAGGGGTTAGTGGCTACACCTTC
TRBJ2-7,-,TRBD1,TRBV6-6,CASSPVQGAAYEQYF,TGTGCCAGCAGCCCGGTGCAGGGGGCCGCCTACGAGCAGTACTTC
TRBJ1-2,once,TRBD1,TRBV6-5,CASSLGDRDLYGYTF,TGTGCCAGCAGTTTAGGGGACAGGGATTTGTATGGCTACACCTTC
TRBJ2-3,-,TRBD2,TRBV6-6,CASSYSSGGTDTQYF,TGTGCCAGCAGTTACTCTAGCGGGGGCACAGATACGCAGTATTTT
TRBJ1-3,-,TRBD1,TRBV7-2,CASSLDRGAGNTIYF,TGTGCCAGCAGCTTAGACAGGGGAGCTGGAAACACCATATATTTT
TRBJ2-7,-,-,TRBV28,CASSLSPGAAYEQYF,TGTGCCAGCAGTTTATCACCCGGGGCCGCCTACGAGCAGTACTTC
TRBJ1-3,-,-,TRBV7-2,CASSLDGSAGNTIYF,TGTGCCAGCAGCTTAGACGGGTCAGCTGGAAACACCATATATTTT
TRBJ1-4,once,-,TRBV29-1,CSAGELGEKLFF,TGCAGCGCAGGGGAGTTGGGTGAAAAACTGTTTTTT
TRBJ2-1,-,-,TRBV4-3,CASSSRRTIPYNEQFF,TGCGCCAGCAGCTCCCGGAGGACCATCCCCTACAATGAGCAGTTCTTC
TRBJ2-3,-,-,TRBV10-3,CAIKVGGGADTQYF,TGTGCCATCAAGGTGGGAGGGGGGGCTGATACGCAGTATTTT
TRBJ2-2,-,-,TRBV6-2/TRBV6-3,CASSTRQESVDTGELFF,TGTGCCAGCAGTACCCGACAGGAATCAGTAGACACCGGGGAGCTGTTTTTT